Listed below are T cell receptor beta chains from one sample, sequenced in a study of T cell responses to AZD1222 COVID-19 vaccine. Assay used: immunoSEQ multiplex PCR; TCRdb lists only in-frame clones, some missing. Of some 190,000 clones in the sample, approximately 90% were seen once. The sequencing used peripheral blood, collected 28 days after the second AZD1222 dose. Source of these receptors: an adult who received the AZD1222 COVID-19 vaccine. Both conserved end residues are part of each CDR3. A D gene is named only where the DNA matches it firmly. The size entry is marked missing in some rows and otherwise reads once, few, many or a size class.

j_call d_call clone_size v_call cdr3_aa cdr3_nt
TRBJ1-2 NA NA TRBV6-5 CASRLRGASYGYTF TGTGCCAGCAGGCTGAGAGGGGCCAGCTATGGCTACACCTTC
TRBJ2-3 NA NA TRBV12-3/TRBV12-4 CASGPREDTQYF TGTGCCAGCGGGCCTCGGGAAGATACGCAGTATTTT
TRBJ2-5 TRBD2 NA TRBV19 CASSIAPVRSLAEETQYF TGTGCCAGTAGTATCGCCCCCGTTAGGAGTCTAGCGGAAGAGACCCAGTACTTC
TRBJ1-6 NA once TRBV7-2 CASSLMGQSSYNSPLHF TGTGCCAGCAGCTTAATGGGGCAGAGCTCCTATAATTCACCCCTCCACTTT
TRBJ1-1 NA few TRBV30 CAWSVAAMNTEAFF TGTGCCTGGAGTGTAGCAGCCATGAACACTGAAGCTTTCTTT
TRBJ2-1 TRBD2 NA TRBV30 CAWSARTSGSYEQFF TGTGCCTGGAGTGCTCGGACTAGCGGGAGCTATGAGCAGTTCTTC
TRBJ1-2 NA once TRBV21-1 CASSDDRGSYGYTF TGTGCCAGCAGCGATGACAGGGGGAGCTATGGCTACACCTTC
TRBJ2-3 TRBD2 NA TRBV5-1 CASSLVGLAGRDTQYF TGCGCCAGCAGCTTGGTAGGGCTAGCGGGAAGAGATACGCAGTATTTT
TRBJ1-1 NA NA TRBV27 CASSLLGLNTEAFF TGTGCCAGCAGTTTGCTGGGTCTGAACACTGAAGCTTTCTTT
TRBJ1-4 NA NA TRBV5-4 CASSRSRGDGKLFF TGTGCCAGCAGCCGATCACGGGGAGACGGAAAACTGTTTTTT
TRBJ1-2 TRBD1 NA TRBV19 CASSPGTGKKGYTF TGTGCCAGTAGTCCAGGGACAGGGAAAAAGGGCTACACCTTC
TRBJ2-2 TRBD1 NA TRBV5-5 CASSPGQAGTGELFF TGTGCCAGCAGCCCGGGACAGGCGGGCACCGGGGAGCTGTTTTTT
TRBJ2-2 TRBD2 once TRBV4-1 CASSQGPLLLAGGPNTGELFF TGCGCCAGCAGCCAAGGGCCCCTACTACTAGCGGGAGGGCCCAACACCGGGGAGCTGTTTTTT
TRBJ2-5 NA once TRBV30 CAWNRPGESETQYF TGTGCCTGGAACCGTCCGGGAGAGAGTGAGACCCAGTACTTC
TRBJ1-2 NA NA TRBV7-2 CASSLNSNYGYTF TGTGCCAGCAGCTTAAATTCTAACTATGGCTACACCTTC
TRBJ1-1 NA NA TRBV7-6 CASSLKGGTEAFF TGTGCCAGCAGCTTGAAAGGGGGTACTGAAGCTTTCTTT
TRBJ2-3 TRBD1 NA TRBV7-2 CASSRRTGGTDTQYF TGTGCCAGCAGCCGGAGGACAGGGGGCACAGATACGCAGTATTTT
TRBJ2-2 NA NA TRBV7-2 CASSLGGRTKSGELFF TGTGCCAGCAGCTTAGGTGGTAGGACTAAGAGCGGGGAGCTGTTTTTT
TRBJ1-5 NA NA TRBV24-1 CATSVLWTADQPQHF TGTGCCACCAGTGTCCTTTGGACAGCCGATCAGCCCCAGCATTTT
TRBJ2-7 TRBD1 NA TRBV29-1 CSVLGQGLTSYEQYF TGCAGCGTCCTCGGACAGGGGCTGACCTCCTACGAGCAGTACTTC
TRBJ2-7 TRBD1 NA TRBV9 CASSAGTGGSYEQYF TGTGCCAGCAGCGCCGGGACAGGGGGCTCCTACGAGCAGTACTTC
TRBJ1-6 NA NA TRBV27 CASSLSRSPLHF TGTGCCAGCAGTTTATCCCGGTCACCCCTCCACTTT
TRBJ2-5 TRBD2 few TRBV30 CAWSVRRGVKETQYF TGTGCCTGGAGTGTACGGCGGGGGGTAAAAGAGACCCAGTACTTC
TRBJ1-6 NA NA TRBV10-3 CATWEGAVVSPLHF TGTGCCACCTGGGAGGGCGCTGTCGTGTCACCCCTCCACTTT
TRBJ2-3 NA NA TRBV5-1 CASSAGTADTQYF TGCGCCAGCAGCGCCGGGACCGCAGATACGCAGTATTTT
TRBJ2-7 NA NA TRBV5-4 CASSLGVYEQYF TGTGCCAGCAGCTTGGGAGTGTATGAGCAGTACTTC
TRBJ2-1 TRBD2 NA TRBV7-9 CASSLAGGRYNEQFF TGTGCCAGCAGCTTAGCGGGCGGGAGATACAATGAGCAGTTCTTC
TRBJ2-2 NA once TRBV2 CASSGQGVSAGELFF TGTGCCAGCAGTGGGCAGGGAGTAAGCGCCGGGGAGCTGTTTTTT
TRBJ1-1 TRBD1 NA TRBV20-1 CSASSQGVRTEAFF TGCAGTGCTAGTTCACAGGGGGTGAGGACTGAAGCTTTCTTT
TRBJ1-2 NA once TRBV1 CTSSQESNGYTF TGCACCAGCAGCCAAGAATCGAATGGCTACACCTTC
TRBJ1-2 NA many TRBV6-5 CASSPLQDYGYTF TGTGCCAGCAGCCCCCTCCAGGACTATGGCTACACCTTC
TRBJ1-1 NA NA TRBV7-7 CASSLSLEARFMNTEAFF TGTGCTAGCAGCTTAAGCCTCGAGGCCAGGTTCATGAACACTGAAGCTTTCTTT
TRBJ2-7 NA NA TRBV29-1 CSVEDQDNYYEQYF TGCAGCGTTGAAGATCAAGACAACTACTACGAGCAGTACTTC
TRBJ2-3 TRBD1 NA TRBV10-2 CASAKGGDVDTQYF TGCGCCAGCGCGAAAGGGGGCGACGTAGATACGCAGTATTTT
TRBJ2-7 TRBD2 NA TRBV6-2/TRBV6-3 CASSYSGGRAGYEQYF TGTGCCAGCAGTTACTCCGGAGGGAGGGCAGGCTACGAGCAGTACTTC
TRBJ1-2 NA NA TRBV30 CAWIQGGGYTF TGTGCCTGGATCCAGGGTGGAGGCTACACCTTC
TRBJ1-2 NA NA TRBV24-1 CATSDSIGYTF TGTGCCACCAGTGATTCCATAGGCTACACCTTC
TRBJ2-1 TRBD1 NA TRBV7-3 CASSYRGHNEQFF TGTGCCAGCAGCTACAGGGGGCACAATGAGCAGTTCTTC
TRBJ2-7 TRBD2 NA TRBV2 CASSEISGSWYEQYF TGTGCCAGCAGTGAAATAAGCGGGAGTTGGTACGAGCAGTACTTC
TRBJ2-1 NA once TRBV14 CASSQVFGGATYNEQFF TGTGCCAGCAGCCAAGTATTTGGGGGAGCAACCTACAATGAGCAGTTCTTC
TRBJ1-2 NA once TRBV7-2 CASSLGFSEGYGYTF TGTGCCAGCAGCTTAGGGTTTTCCGAGGGCTATGGCTACACCTTC
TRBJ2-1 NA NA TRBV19 CASSPPGGSLDEQFF TGTGCCAGTAGTCCCCCCGGCGGTAGCCTCGATGAGCAGTTCTTC
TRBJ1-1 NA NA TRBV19 CASSINRNTEAFF TGTGCCAGTAGTATAAACAGGAACACTGAAGCTTTCTTT
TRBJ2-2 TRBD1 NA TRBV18 CASSPYLRDRGLAGELFF TGTGCCAGCTCACCATATCTCCGGGACAGGGGGCTGGCCGGGGAGCTGTTTTTT
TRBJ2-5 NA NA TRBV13 CASSLDGRETQYF TGTGCCAGCAGCTTAGACGGGCGGGAGACCCAGTACTTC
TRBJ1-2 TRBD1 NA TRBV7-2 CASSEQGGGYTF TGTGCCAGCAGCGAACAGGGGGGTGGCTACACCTTC
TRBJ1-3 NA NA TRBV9 CASSPPTGLSGNTIYF TGTGCCAGCAGCCCCCCGACAGGACTCTCTGGAAACACCATATATTTT
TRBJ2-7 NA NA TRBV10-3 CAISLGPVSYEQYF TGTGCCATCAGTCTGGGACCTGTTTCCTACGAGCAGTACTTC
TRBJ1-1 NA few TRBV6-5 CASSPDIWNTEAFF TGTGCCAGCAGCCCGGACATTTGGAACACTGAAGCTTTCTTT
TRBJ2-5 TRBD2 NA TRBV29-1 CSGRTSGSETQYF TGCAGCGGACGGACTAGCGGGAGTGAGACCCAGTACTTC
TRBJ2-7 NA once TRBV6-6 CASSYTTEYEQYF TGTGCCAGCAGTTACACGACGGAATACGAGCAGTACTTC
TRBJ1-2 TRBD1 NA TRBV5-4 CASSARDSLTYGYTF TGTGCCAGCAGCGCCCGGGACAGCCTAACCTATGGCTACACCTTC
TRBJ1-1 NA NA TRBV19 CASSIPGNTEAFF TGTGCCAGTAGTATTCCGGGGAACACTGAAGCTTTCTTT
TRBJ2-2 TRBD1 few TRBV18 CASSPRGQGAPGAGELFF TGTGCCAGCTCACCCCGTGGACAGGGGGCCCCCGGCGCCGGGGAGCTGTTTTTT
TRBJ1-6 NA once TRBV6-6 CASTPRGARGNSPLHF TGTGCCAGCACTCCCCGGGGGGCTCGCGGTAATTCACCCCTCCACTTT
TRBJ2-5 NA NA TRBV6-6 CASSYDGWGETQYF TGTGCCAGCAGTTACGATGGATGGGGGGAGACCCAGTACTTC